This T cell receptor beta chain was captured in a study of blood T cell repertoires in COVID-19. About the study: Sites in the United States, Italy and Spain provided acute and convalescent COVID-19 samples.

Authors' methods: Estimation of nucleated cell counts relied on the amplification of reference gene primers. This table comes from immunoSEQ multiplex PCR, and its TCRdb copy is limited to in-frame clones, with some not included. V, J and clone size reflect that table, while D and trimming were determined from the DNA. The sample carries approximately 350,000 clones, roughly 90% recorded once. Sequenced input: peripheral blood. This TCR derives from a woman in her twenties or thirties with COVID-19, enrolled during active disease.

The CDR3 bases are TGTGCCAGCAGGCTCTCTCTCGGAACAGACAATGAGCAGTTCTTC. It codes for CASRLSLGTDNEQFF. The chain combines TRBV27 with TRBJ2-1; D remains ambiguous. The CDR3 runs to 15 residues. Germline CDR1 reads MNHEY; CDR2 reads SMNVEV (reference sequence). Trimming pared 6 bases from V and 5 bases from J, leaving 17 bases between.